Following are 23 T cell receptor beta chains from one sample sequenced in a study of T cells after yellow fever vaccination. TCRdb ran MiXCR on the 5' RACE reads and lists one entry per CDR3 protein. The sample has 30,000 to 35,000 distinct CDR3 sequences; about 6.6% are singletons. Here the sequenced sample was PBMCs, either bulk or a sorted T-cell subset (CD4+, CD8+, memory, or dextramer-sorted; not recorded which), taken on the day of the first yellow fever vaccination. Receptors originate from a young man who received the YFV17D yellow fever vaccine.

This clonotype was seen many times. The rearrangement joins TRBV4-3 to TRBJ1-4; possibly TRBD1 for D (6 bases). The CDR3 has 15 amino acids. Trimming cost V 6 bases and J 9 bases, with 20 bases left between them. Per germline, CDR1 LGHNA and CDR2 YSLEER. The CDR3 sequence is CASRPGGGPLKKLFF. DNA of the CDR3: TGCGCCAGCAGACCAGGCGGGGGGCCCCTGAAAAAACTGTTTTTT.

At least ten counts were recorded for this clonotype. The rearrangement joins TRBV18 to TRBJ2-3; 9 nucleotides agree with TRBD2. The germline CDR1 and CDR2 sequences are KGHSH and LQKENI. The V and J ends lost 1 base and 0 bases, in that order; junction bases with no gene match: 5. The CDR3 consists of 17 residues. CDR3 sequence reads: CASSPQLAGTSTDTQYF. The CDR3, as DNA: TGTGCCAGCTCACCACAACTAGCGGGTACTAGCACAGATACGCAGTATTTT. Filled out from reference TRBV18 and TRBJ2-3, the complete variable domain reads NAGVMQNPRHLVRRRGQEARLRCSPMKGHSHVYWYRQLPEEGLKFMVYLQKENIIDESGMPKERFSAEFPKEGPSILRIQQVVRGDSAAYFCASSPQLAGTSTDTQYFGPGTRLTVL.

The sample holds many counts of this clonotype. CDR3: CAISDEGQGLYGYTF. Here the CDR3 DNA reads TGTGCCATCAGTGATGAGGGGCAGGGCCTCTATGGCTACACCTTC. This sequence joins TRBV10-3 and TRBJ1-2, with D possibly being TRBD1 (5 bases). The ends were cut back, 3 bases at V and 4 bases at J, with 15 bases in the middle. From germline, CDR1 is ENHRY and CDR2 SYGVKD. The length of the CDR3 is 15 residues.

The V gene is TRBV5-6, the J gene TRBJ2-3; D ambiguous. Germline lookup yields CDR1 SGHDT and CDR2 YYEEEE. This CDR3 is built from 14 residues. With 2 bases removed from V and 3 bases from J, the gap between germline ends came to 10 bases. Here the CDR3 reads CASSLEARTDTQYF. CDR3 coding DNA: TGTGCCAGCAGCTTAGAGGCCAGGACAGATACGCAGTATTTT.

This clonotype was counted only a few times. A clone one base away is much larger, so this may be a read error. This sequence joins TRBV28 and TRBJ2-2; D gene ambiguous. This CDR3 spans 14 amino acids. Germline CDR1 MDHEN, CDR2 SYDVKM. CDR3 sequence: CTSSPDLNTGELFF. In nucleotides, the CDR3 is TGTACCAGCAGCCCCGACTTAAACACCGGGGAGCTGTTTTTT.

This clonotype has at least ten counts. The chain employs TRBV4-3 and TRBJ2-5; 7 positions agree with TRBD2. This CDR3 has 14 residues. Unmatched junction bases numbered 2, after V lost 1 base and J lost 3 bases. Germline V lookup: CDR1 LGHNA, CDR2 YSLEER. This CDR3 is CASSQAGLEETQYF. As DNA, the CDR3 is TGCGCCAGCAGCCAAGCAGGACTAGAAGAGACCCAGTACTTC.

This clonotype has at least ten counts. The genes are TRBV20-1 and TRBJ2-1, with D perhaps TRBD1 or TRBD2 (6 bases each). Germline CDR1 and CDR2: DFQATT and SNEGSKA (reference sequence). V dropped 5 bases and J dropped 1 base, with 12 bases sitting between them. The CDR3 contains 14 residues. The CDR3 bases are TGCAGTGCTGGGTGGGGGGCATCCTACAATGAGCAGTTCTTC. The encoded protein is CSAGWGASYNEQFF.

This clonotype was observed many times. The chain couples TRBV5-1 to TRBJ2-1; 7 positions agree with TRBD1. Germline assignment: CDR1 SGHRS and CDR2 YFSETQ. The V segment lost 3 bases and the J segment 4 bases; nucleotides outside the gene matches: 10. The CDR3 spans 16 residues. CDR3 nucleotide sequence: TGCGCCAGCAGCTCCGTGACAGGGTCCATATACAATGAGCAGTTCTTC. It encodes CASSSVTGSIYNEQFF. Full variable domain (missing parts from reference TRBV5-1 and TRBJ2-1): KAGVTQTPRYLIKTRGQQVTLSCSPISGHRSVSWYQQTPGQGLQFLFEYFSETQRNKGNFPGRFSGRQFSNSRSEMNVSTLELGDSALYLCASSSVTGSIYNEQFFGPGTRLTVL.

At least ten counts were recorded for this clonotype. J is TRBJ2-7 and V is TRBV7-9; D is ambiguous. This CDR3 contains 13 residues. Germline assignment: CDR1 SEHNR and CDR2 FQNEAQ (reference sequence). Trimming took 0 bases from V and 4 from J, leaving 7 bases between them. The chain's CDR3 is CASSLAGGYEQYV. CDR3 coding DNA: TGTGCCAGCAGCTTAGCGGGCGGATACGAGCAGTACGTC.

This clonotype has ten or more counts. This chain links TRBV6-2 or TRBV6-3 with TRBJ1-6; TRBD1 is a possible D gene (5 bases). The V gene lost 4 bases and the J gene lost 8 bases, with 9 bases spanning the gap. Germline assignment: CDR1 MNHEY and CDR2 SVGEGT. This CDR3 comprises 13 residues. The CDR3 region is CASSFREHSPLHF. As DNA, the CDR3 is TGTGCCAGCAGTTTCAGGGAACATTCACCCCTCCACTTT.

Points on this clonotype: This clone may be a read error of a much larger clone one base away. The chain links TRBV27 to TRBJ2-5; the D is unclear. This CDR3 comprises 13 residues. The germline V gene has CDR1 MNHEY and CDR2 SMNVEV (reference sequence). The V gene lost 3 bases and the J gene lost 4 bases, with 9 bases spanning the gap. The CDR3 DNA reads as TGTGCCAGCAGTTTTTCTACCAGAGAGACCCAGTACTTC. Translation gives CASSFSTRETQYF.

This clonotype was picked up many times. The chain couples TRBV12-3 or TRBV12-4 to TRBJ1-6; the D gene is possibly TRBD1 (6 bases). The ends were cut back, 7 bases at V and 10 bases at J, with 20 bases in the middle. The CDR3 contains 15 residues. CDR3 DNA sequence: TGTGCCAGCACCCCAGGGGCAGGGTTAGGGTCACCCCTCCACTTT. Protein product: CASTPGAGLGSPLHF.

This chain connects TRBV7-2 to TRBJ1-2; D uncertain. The CDR3 spans 14 residues. The germline V and J ends were trimmed by 2 bases and 2 bases, with 9 bases remaining between them. CDR1 and CDR2 from the germline V gene are SGHTA and FQGNSA. CDR3 DNA sequence: TGTGCCAGCAGCTTATGGAGGGTCAACTATGGCTACACCTTC. It codes for CASSLWRVNYGYTF. Full variable domain (outside the CDR3, taken from reference TRBV7-2 and TRBJ1-2): GAGVSQSPSNKVTEKGKDVELRCDPISGHTALYWYRQSLGQGLEFLIYFQGNSAPDKSGLPSDRFSAERTGGSVSTLTIQRTQQEDSAVYLCASSLWRVNYGYTFGSGTRLTVV.

This clonotype was recorded at least ten times. The genes are TRBV2 and TRBJ2-4; 8 bases are a match to TRBD1. CDR1 is SNHLY, CDR2 FYNNEI, per germline. The V segment lost 7 bases and the J segment 3 bases; nucleotides outside the gene matches: 5. This CDR3 comprises 14 residues. CDR3 sequence (DNA): TGTGCCAGCATTGCCGGGACAGGCAAAAACATTCAGTACTTC. The encoded protein is CASIAGTGKNIQYF.

This clonotype appeared many times. The gene calls are TRBV4-3 and TRBJ2-1; TRBD2 is a possible D gene (6 bases). This CDR3 has 17 residues. The germline V gene has CDR1 LGHNA and CDR2 YSLEER. V lost 3 bases, J lost 0 bases, and 15 bases lay in between. CDR3 DNA: TGCGCCAGCAGCCACCGCACGGGACTCAGCTCCTACAATGAGCAGTTCTTC. Translating gives CASSHRTGLSSYNEQFF.

In its sample, this clonotype was seen many times. The chain employs TRBV6-4 and TRBJ2-3; 8 bases line up with TRBD2. Germline-derived CDR1 and CDR2 are MRHNA and SNTAGT. This CDR3 spans 14 amino acids. Unmatched junction bases numbered 2, after V lost 6 bases and J lost 0 bases. The CDR3: CASSGGASTDTQYF. The CDR3, as DNA: TGTGCCAGCAGCGGGGGGGCTAGCACAGATACGCAGTATTTT.

This clonotype is classed as medium-sized (0.01 to 0.1%). The chain has TRBV29-1 and TRBJ2-5; TRBD1 matches at 8 bases. Unmatched junction bases numbered 5, after V lost 7 bases and J lost 4 bases. From germline, CDR1 is SQVTM and CDR2 ANQGSEA. This CDR3 has 12 amino acids. The CDR3 DNA reads TGCAGCGGACAGGGGTTGGGAGAGACCCAGTACTTC. Its translation: CSGQGLGETQYF.

This clonotype was counted ten times or more. This chain joins TRBV6-4 and TRBJ2-3; 10 bases are shared with TRBD2. This CDR3 region has 15 residues. Germline loops: CDR1 MRHNA, CDR2 SNTAGT. V gave up 3 bases and J gave up 8 bases; unmatched junction bases: 8. The CDR3 DNA reads TGTGCCAGCAGTGAGTCCAGCGGGGGGGGAAGTACGCAGTATTTT. It yields the protein CASSESSGGGSTQYF.

At least ten counts were recorded for this clonotype. The chain recombines TRBV3-1 with TRBJ1-5, with D hard to call. This CDR3 comprises 12 residues. Germline V gene lookup returns CDR1 LGHDT and CDR2 YNNKEL (reference sequence). V dropped 0 bases and J dropped 3 bases, with 0 bases sitting between them. The CDR3, as DNA: TGTGCCAGCAGCCAAGACAATCAGCCCCAGCATTTT. This sequence encodes CASSQDNQPQHF.

This clonotype appeared many times. The chain employs TRBV10-3 and TRBJ2-5, with D uncertain. Trimming shortened V by 3 bases and J by 5 bases, and 4 bases separated the two germline ends. The CDR3 is 11 amino acids. Germline V gives CDR1 ENHRY, CDR2 SYGVKD. CDR3 DNA sequence: TGTGCCATCAGTGATGAGGAGACCCAGTACTTC. It translates to CAISDEETQYF.

This clonotype was picked up many times. The V gene is TRBV3-1, the J gene TRBJ2-2; a weak D match, TRBD2 (5 bases). The CDR3 totals 14 residues. CDR1 and CDR2 (germline): LGHDT, YNNKEL (reference sequence). V was cut by 2 bases and J by 2 bases, with 6 bases left in between. As DNA, the CDR3 is TGTGCCAGCAGCCAACGGGGAAACACCGGGGAGCTGTTTTTT. This codes for CASSQRGNTGELFF.

This clonotype occurred many times. V gene TRBV29-1 combines with J gene TRBJ1-4; no reliable D call. Trimming removed 5 bases at V and 0 bases at J, with 10 bases between. CDR1 SQVTM and CDR2 ANQGSEA come from the germline V gene. The CDR3 runs to 14 residues. The CDR3 nucleotides are TGCAGCGTTAAACCGGCCCCAACTAATGAAAAACTGTTTTTT. This gives the protein CSVKPAPTNEKLFF.

This clonotype came up many times. The V and J genes are TRBV5-5 and TRBJ2-1; 12 bases map to TRBD2. Trimming cost V 3 bases and J 4 bases; bases outside gene matches: 2. Looked up from germline, CDR1 is SGHKS and CDR2 is YYEKEE (reference sequence). The CDR3 has 15 amino acids. The CDR3 DNA is TGTGCCAGCAGCTCTAGCGGGGGGGGTTACAATGAGCAGTTCTTC. Its translation: CASSSSGGGYNEQFF.